This T cell receptor (beta chain) was documented in a study of T cell responses to AZD1222 COVID-19 vaccine. For this clone: Its cognate antigen is unknown.

Here immunoSEQ multiplex PCR was the method, and the copy in TCRdb shows in-frame clones only, minus some. The sample gives about 75,000 clones, roughly 84% of which show up once; roughly 18% is in the top ten. The CDR3 consists of 11 residues. Trimming pared 6 bases from V and 12 bases from J, leaving 12 bases between. Study outcomes and limitations: Increases in Spike-specific TCR breadth and depth were seen after two AZD1222 doses. The peak T cell response came first, and repertoires were sampled only after it. Clonal diversity may have been underestimated, and the donors were mostly white British, with more females than males. Spike regions recognized by vaccine-associated CD4 TCRs spanned the protein, led by 160-218 and 743-854.

Sequencing used peripheral blood, obtained 28 days after the second AZD1222 dose. The chain joins TRBV12-3 or TRBV12-4 to TRBJ2-1; D is unresolved. The source is an adult who received the AZD1222 COVID-19 vaccine. The CDR3 loop is CASSGQVSQFF. The DNA for the CDR3 is TGTGCCAGCAGCGGCCAGGTCTCGCAGTTCTTC.